This section outlines one T cell receptor beta chain sequence together with its context. These data are taken from a study of blood T cells in healthy people across ages. A second roughly 6 to 12 cycle PCR used barcoded and J-beta primers. Each CDR3 protein is one row after TCRdb ran MiXCR on the 5' RACE reads. The sample records about 1,400,000 distinct CDR3 sequences, roughly 60% being singletons. Germline CDR1 and CDR2: SGHKS and YYEKEE (reference sequence). The CDR3 has 15 residues. V lost 1 base, J lost 4 bases, and 11 bases lay in between. The chain is built from TRBV5-5 and TRBJ2-2; tentatively, D is TRBD2 (5 bases). The sample consisted of blood. This clonotype was obtained from a man between 18 and 35 years old in good health. Here the CDR3 DNA reads TGTGCCAGCAGCTTGTTGACTACGGGCACCGGGGAGCTGTTTTTT. Translated: CASSLLTTGTGELFF. The full variable domain, rest sourced from reference TRBV5-5 and TRBJ2-2, is DAGVTQSPTHLIKTRGQQVTLRCSPISGHKSVSWYQQVLGQGPQFIFQYYEKEERGRGNFPDRFSARQFPNYSSELNVNALLLGDSALYLCASSLLTTGTGELFFGEGSRLTVL.